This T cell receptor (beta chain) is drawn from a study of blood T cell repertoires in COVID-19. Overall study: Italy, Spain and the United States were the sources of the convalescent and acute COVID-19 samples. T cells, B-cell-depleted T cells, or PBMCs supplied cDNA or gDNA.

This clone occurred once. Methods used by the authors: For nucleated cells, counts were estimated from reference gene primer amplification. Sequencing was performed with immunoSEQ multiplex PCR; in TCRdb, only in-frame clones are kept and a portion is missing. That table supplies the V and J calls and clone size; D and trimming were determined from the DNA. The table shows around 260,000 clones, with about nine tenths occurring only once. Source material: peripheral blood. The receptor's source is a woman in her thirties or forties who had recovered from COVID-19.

The CDR3 DNA is TGTGCCAGCAGCTTGGGGGGAGGAGGAGTGCTGAGACATGGCTACACCTTC. Protein sequence: CASSLGGGGVLRHGYTF. The rearrangement uses TRBV7-2 and TRBJ1-2, with D possibly TRBD1 on 5 matching bases. Deletions cut 3 bases from V and 6 bases from J, with 23 bases between. The CDR3 is 17 amino acids. From germline, CDR1 is SGHTA and CDR2 FQGNSA.